This T cell receptor (beta chain) was identified in a study of CD8 T cells in Susac syndrome. V was shortened by 2 bases and J by 0 bases, with 7 bases between the two germline ends. Germline-derived CDR1 and CDR2 are MDHEN and SYDVKM. The CDR3 totals 14 residues. Reverse transcription used roughly 0.5 to 1 ug RNA and random hexamers. Across 54 Vbeta and 13 Jbeta, immunoSEQ multiplex PCR amplified TCR beta CDR3. TCRdb redid the calling of the immunoSEQ multiplex PCR reads with MiXCR, one entry per CDR3 protein. In the table there are about 280,000 distinct CDR3 sequences, 85% of which are singletons. In regard to this clonotype: What it binds is not known.

TEMRA cells were enriched by FACS, while CD8+ and CD4+ T cells were obtained through a negative isolation that was performed magnetically. Study-wide findings and caveats: As the study acknowledged, the number of individuals in its TCR sequencing and HLA analysis was relatively small.

Sequences were obtained from CD8+ T cells from PBMCs. This TCR came from a human donor with multiple sclerosis. The chain recombines TRBV28 with TRBJ2-5; a possible D gene is TRBD1 (5 bases). CDR3 DNA sequence: TGTGCCAGCAGTTTAACAGGAAACCAAGAGACCCAGTACTTC. This sequence encodes CASSLTGNQETQYF.